This passage covers 3 T cell receptor beta chains from one sample sequenced in a study of T cells after somatic rescue of genetic block. The table came from immunoSEQ multiplex PCR; TCRdb's copy has only in-frame clones and leaves some out. In the table there are approximately 78,000 clones, roughly 88% of which are singletons. The sequencing sample was made of peripheral blood mononuclear cells (PBMCs). These receptors were obtained from a man under 40.

The rearrangement uses TRBV2 and TRBJ1-1; D gene unclear. Trimming pared 6 bases from V and 0 bases from J, leaving 8 bases between. The CDR3 runs to 13 residues. From germline, CDR1 is SNHLY and CDR2 FYNNEI. The CDR3 nucleotides read TGTGCCAGCAGGGAACAAATGAACACTGAAGCTTTCTTT. Its protein product is CASREQMNTEAFF.

The J gene is TRBJ2-2, the V gene TRBV5-1; D gene ambiguous. The V and J ends lost 2 bases and 1 base respectively, with 3 bases between them. The germline gives CDR1 SGHRS, CDR2 YFSETQ. This CDR3 contains 13 residues. The CDR3 region is CASSFKNTGELFF. The CDR3 DNA is TGCGCCAGCAGCTTTAAGAACACCGGGGAGCTGTTTTTT.

V usage is TRBV7-3 and J usage is TRBJ1-6; perhaps TRBD1 as D (6 bases). Germline values: CDR1 SGHTA, CDR2 FQGTGA. The germline V and J ends were trimmed by 1 base and 8 bases, with 12 bases remaining between them. This CDR3 has 15 residues. CDR3 DNA sequence: TGTGCCAGCAGCTTAATCGGGGGGCGAGATTCACCCCTCCACTTT. Translated, it gives CASSLIGGRDSPLHF.